These 5 T cell receptor beta chains were all obtained from the same sample, sequenced in a study of T cell responses to AZD1222 COVID-19 vaccine. Method: immunoSEQ multiplex PCR; TCRdb's copy keeps in-frame clones and lacks some. Among about 120,000 clones, almost 95% were seen once, and the ten largest hold roughly 1.6%. Specimen: peripheral blood, collected 28 days after the second AZD1222 dose. Receptors originate from an adult who received the AZD1222 COVID-19 vaccine.

The chain is built from TRBV7-9 and TRBJ2-6; no clear D gene. CDR3 length: 14 amino acids. The V and J ends lost 5 bases and 4 bases respectively, with 9 bases between them. CDR1 is SEHNR, CDR2 FQNEAQ, per germline (reference sequence). CDR3 protein: CASSLTTGANVLTF. The CDR3 DNA reads as TGTGCCAGCAGCCTTACGACCGGGGCCAACGTCCTGACTTTC.

The chain carries TRBV6-5 and TRBJ1-1, with D tentatively TRBD1 (6 bases). CDR3 length equals 15 residues. Germline V gives CDR1 MNHEY, CDR2 SVGAGI. Trimming shortened V by 2 bases and J by 0 bases, and 10 bases separated the two germline ends. The CDR3 sequence: CASSYPGAVNTEAFF. CDR3 DNA sequence: TGTGCCAGCAGTTACCCGGGGGCGGTGAACACTGAAGCTTTCTTT.

V is TRBV18 and J is TRBJ1-1; D is unclear. V lost 6 bases and J lost 1, with 9 bases in between. Germline values: CDR1 KGHSH, CDR2 LQKENI. This CDR3 contains 13 residues. CDR3 in amino acids: CASSGGGNTEAFF. The CDR3 DNA is TGTGCCAGCTCTGGCGGAGGGAACACTGAAGCTTTCTTT.

This clone was found a few times. The chain joins TRBV21-1 to TRBJ2-2. TRBV21-1 is listed as a pseudogene. The CDR3 runs 17 residues. The CDR3 here is CASSQRAGEVNTGELFF. CDR3 coding DNA: TGTGCCAGCAGCCAGCGAGCAGGCGAGGTTAACACCGGGGAGCTGTTTTTT.

The chain links TRBV4-2 to TRBJ2-1; TRBD2 matches 13 bases. Per the germline V gene, CDR1 is LGHNA and CDR2 is YNFKEQ. This CDR3 region has 16 residues. Germline trimming cut 5 bases from V and 2 bases from J; bases unmatched to any gene: 3. The CDR3 nucleotides read TGTGCCAGCAGCTCCGGACTAGCGGGAGCCTACAATGAGCAGTTCTTC. Translation gives CASSSGLAGAYNEQFF.